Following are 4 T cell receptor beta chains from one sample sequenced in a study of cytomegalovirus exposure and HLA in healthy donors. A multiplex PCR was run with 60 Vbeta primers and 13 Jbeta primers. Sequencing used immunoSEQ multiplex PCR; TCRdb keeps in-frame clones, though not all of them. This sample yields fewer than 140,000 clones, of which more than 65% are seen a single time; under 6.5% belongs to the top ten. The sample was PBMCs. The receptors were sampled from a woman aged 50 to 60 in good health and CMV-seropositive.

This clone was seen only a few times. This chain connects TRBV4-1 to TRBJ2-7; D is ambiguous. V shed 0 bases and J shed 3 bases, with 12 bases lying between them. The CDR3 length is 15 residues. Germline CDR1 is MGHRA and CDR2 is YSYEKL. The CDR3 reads CASSQDQVTLYEQYF. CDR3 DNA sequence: TGCGCCAGCAGCCAAGATCAGGTAACCCTCTACGAGCAGTACTTC.

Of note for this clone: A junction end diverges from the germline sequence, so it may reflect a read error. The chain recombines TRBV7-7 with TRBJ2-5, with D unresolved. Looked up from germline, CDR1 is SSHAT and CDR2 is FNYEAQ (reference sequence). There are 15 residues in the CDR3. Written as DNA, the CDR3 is TGTGCTAGCAGCTTAGCAAAAACCAGCCAAGAGACCCAGTACTTC. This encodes CASSLAKTSQETQYF.

In DNA form, the CDR3 reads TGTGCCAGCAGTGACCCCACCACAGGGGCGGACTATGGCTACACCTTC. Encoded protein: CASSDPTTGADYGYTF. The chain carries TRBV2 and TRBJ1-2, with 7 nucleotides matching TRBD1. V trimming: 3 bases; J trimming: 3 bases; junction bases outside the gene matches: 10. Germline CDR1 is SNHLY and CDR2 is FYNNEI. CDR3 length: 16 amino acids.

The CDR3 here is CASSLGRGNTEAFF. CDR3 sequence (DNA): TGTGCCAGCAGCTTAGGGAGGGGGAACACTGAAGCTTTCTTT. V and J are TRBV7-9 and TRBJ1-1; a weak D match, TRBD1 (5 bases). This CDR3 comprises 14 residues. Trimming removed 1 base from V and 1 base from J, with 7 bases in between. The germline V gene has CDR1 SEHNR and CDR2 FQNEAQ (reference sequence).